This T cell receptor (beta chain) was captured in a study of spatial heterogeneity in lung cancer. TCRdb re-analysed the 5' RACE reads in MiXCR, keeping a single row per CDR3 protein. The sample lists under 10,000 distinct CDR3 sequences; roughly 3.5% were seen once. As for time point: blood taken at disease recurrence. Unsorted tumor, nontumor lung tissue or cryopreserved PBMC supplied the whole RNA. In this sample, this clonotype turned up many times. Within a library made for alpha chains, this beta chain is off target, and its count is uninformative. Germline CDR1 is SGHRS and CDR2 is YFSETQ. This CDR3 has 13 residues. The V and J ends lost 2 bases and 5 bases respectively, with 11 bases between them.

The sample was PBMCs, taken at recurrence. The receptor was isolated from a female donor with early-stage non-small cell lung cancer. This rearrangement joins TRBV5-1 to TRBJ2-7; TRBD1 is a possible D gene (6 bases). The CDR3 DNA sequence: TGCGCCAGCAGCTTCACAGGGAAAAACGAGCAGTACTTC. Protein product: CASSFTGKNEQYF.